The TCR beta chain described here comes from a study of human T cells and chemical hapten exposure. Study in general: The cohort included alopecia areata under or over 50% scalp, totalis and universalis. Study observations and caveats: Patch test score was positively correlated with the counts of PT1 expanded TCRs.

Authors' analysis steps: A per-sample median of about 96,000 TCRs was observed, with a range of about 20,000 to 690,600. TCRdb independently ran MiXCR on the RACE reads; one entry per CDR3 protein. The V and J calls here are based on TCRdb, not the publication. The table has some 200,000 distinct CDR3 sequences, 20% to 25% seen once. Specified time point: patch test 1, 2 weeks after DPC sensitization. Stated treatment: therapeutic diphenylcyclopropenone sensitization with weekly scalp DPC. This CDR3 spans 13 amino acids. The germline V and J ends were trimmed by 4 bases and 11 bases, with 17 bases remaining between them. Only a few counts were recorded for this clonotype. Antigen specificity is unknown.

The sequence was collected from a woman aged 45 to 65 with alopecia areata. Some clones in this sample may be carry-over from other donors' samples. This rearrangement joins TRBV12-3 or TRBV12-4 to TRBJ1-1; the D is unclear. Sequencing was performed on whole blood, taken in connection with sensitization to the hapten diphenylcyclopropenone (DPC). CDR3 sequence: CASSSMGIAGAFF. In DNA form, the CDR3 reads TGTGCCAGCAGTTCCATGGGAATCGCGGGCGCTTTCTTT.